These 5 T cell receptor beta chains share one sample of origin, sequenced in a study of tumor and adjacent non-tumor tissue in lung cancer. Three rounds of nested PCR, following a modified ARM-PCR protocol, produced the TCRbeta library. TCRdb itself ran the multiplex PCR reads through MiXCR, one entry per CDR3 protein. The sample has approximately 75,000 distinct CDR3 sequences, 60% to 80% seen once. RNA was extracted from bulk tissue without any cell sorting. The sequenced material came from lung tumor tissue. These receptors were taken from a woman aged 45-65 years with non-small cell lung cancer.

Remarks on this clonotype: Given a much more abundant clone one base away, this may be a read error. CDR3: CNARDRFDSYTEAFF. CDR3 DNA: TGCAATGCTAGAGATAGGTTTGACTCCTACACTGAAGCTTTCTTT. The chain links TRBV20-1 to TRBJ1-1; D unclear. CDR1 and CDR2 from the germline V gene are DFQATT and SNEGSKA (reference sequence). This CDR3 contains 15 residues.

This clonotype came up once. This sequence joins TRBV29-1 and TRBJ2-1; the D is unclear. The CDR3 consists of 12 residues. Germline CDR1 is SQVTM and CDR2 is ANQGSEA. V was clipped by 5 bases and J by 9 bases, with 14 bases between them. The CDR3: CSVILIDGEQFF. In DNA form, the CDR3 reads TGCAGCGTTATACTAATAGATGGTGAGCAGTTCTTC.

Concerning this clonotype: This clone may be a read error of a much larger clone one base away. The V gene is TRBV11-2, the J gene TRBJ2-1; 11 nucleotides match TRBD2. Germline loops: CDR1 SGHAT, CDR2 FQNNGV. There are 16 residues in the CDR3. The DNA for the CDR3 is TGTGCCAGCAGCCCCCTACTAGCGGGAGATGGCAATGAGCCGTTCTTC. Its translation: CASSPLLAGDGNEPFF.

About this clonotype itself: Germline and junction disagree at one end, which may indicate a read error. J is TRBJ1-4 and V is TRBV6-1; 12 nucleotides agree with TRBD1. The CDR3 runs 14 residues. CDR1 and CDR2 from the germline V gene are MNHNS and SASEGT. CDR3 nucleotide sequence: TGTGCCAGCAACTCCCGGGACAGGGGGCAAAAACTGCTTTTT. This encodes CASNSRDRGQKLLF.

This clonotype was picked up many times. The rearrangement links TRBV11-2 to TRBJ2-5; 7 bases agree with TRBD2. CDR3 length equals 17 residues. Trimming at V came to 0 bases and at J to 7 bases, leaving 14 bases not matched to a gene. Per germline, CDR1 SGHAT and CDR2 FQNNGV. The CDR3 nucleotides are TGTGCCAGCAGCTTAGACGGGCCTGGTAGGGAGGGTGGGACCCAGTACTTC. Its translation is CASSLDGPGREGGTQYF.